The 28 T cell receptor beta chains listed next were all sequenced from one sample in a study of OX40 agonist ivuxolimab in advanced cancers. Assay used: immunoSEQ multiplex PCR; TCRdb lists only in-frame clones, some missing. The sample shows about 98,000 clones, approximately 93% of them seen only once. Material: CD4+ or CD8+ T cells sorted from blood, obtained in a trial of the OX40 agonist ivuxolimab. The receptor set was obtained from an adult with an advanced solid tumor such as melanoma, head and neck, liver or kidney cancer.

The chain carries TRBV5-4 and TRBJ1-4; D is ambiguous. The ends were cut back, 4 bases at V and 1 base at J, with 14 bases in the middle. Germline CDR1 is SGHNT and CDR2 is YYREEE (reference sequence). CDR3 length: 16 residues. The CDR3 here is CASSGGSLQTNEKLFF. CDR3 DNA sequence: TGTGCCAGCAGCGGCGGGTCTCTACAAACTAATGAAAAACTGTTTTTT.

This sequence joins TRBV19 and TRBJ2-5; 7 nucleotides align to TRBD1. Germline trimming cut 4 bases from V and 2 bases from J; bases unmatched to any gene: 4. This CDR3 contains 14 residues. Germline V gene data show CDR1 as LNHDA and CDR2 as SQIVND (reference sequence). DNA for the CDR3: TGTGCCAGTAGTAGAACGACAGGGCAAGAGACCCAGTACTTC. Residues: CASSRTTGQETQYF.

Points on this clone: Relative to the germline gene, one junction end is altered; a read error may explain this. The chain employs TRBV15 and TRBJ1-3, with 7 bases identical to TRBD1. This CDR3 is built from 14 residues. CDR1 and CDR2 from the germline V gene are LNHNV and YYDKDF (reference sequence). CDR3 coding DNA: TGTGCCACCGGCAGAGGGGGCGCTGGAAACACCATATATTTT. It encodes CATGRGGAGNTIYF.

The chain combines TRBV6-6 with TRBJ2-7; D might be TRBD2 (7 bases). Trimming took 5 bases from V and 0 from J, leaving 14 bases between them. The CDR3 has 15 amino acids. Germline values: CDR1 MNHNY, CDR2 SVGAGI (reference sequence). DNA for the CDR3: TGTGCCAGCAGTGCGAAGGGGGGGTCCTCCTACGAGCAGTACTTC. Its translation is CASSAKGGSSYEQYF.

The CDR3 spells CASSSGGSRNYGYTF. The CDR3 nucleotides read TGTGCCAGCTCCTCGGGAGGGAGCCGTAACTATGGCTACACCTTC. This chain links TRBV28 with TRBJ1-2; D unclear. The V gene lost 8 bases and the J gene lost 1 base, with 17 bases spanning the gap. Looked up from germline, CDR1 is MDHEN and CDR2 is SYDVKM. The CDR3 length is 15 residues.

The chain employs TRBV7-3 and TRBJ2-3, with D possibly being TRBD2 (5 bases). Germline loops: CDR1 SGHTA, CDR2 FQGTGA. The CDR3 covers 18 residues. Trimming shortened V by 7 bases and J by 0 bases, and 23 bases separated the two germline ends. Here the CDR3 DNA reads TGTGCCAGCATCTATAGGAGGTTGGCGGTGGCTAGCACAGATACGCAGTATTTT. Protein sequence: CASIYRRLAVASTDTQYF.

The chain links TRBV11-3 to TRBJ2-2; D ambiguous. Trimming cost V 5 bases and J 4 bases, with 8 bases left between them. CDR1 and CDR2 (germline): SGHNT, YENEEA. The CDR3 contains 13 residues. The CDR3 sequence is CASSQLSTGELFF. In nucleotides, the CDR3 is TGTGCCAGCAGCCAACTGAGCACCGGGGAGCTGTTTTTT.

This clone was recorded once. The CDR3 nucleotides are TGTGCCAGCAGTGAGGGGGGAGCGGGTCAGCCCCAGCATTTT. As protein: CASSEGGAGQPQHF. The rearrangement joins TRBV6-4 to TRBJ1-5; D possibly corresponds to TRBD1 (5 bases). This CDR3 region has 14 residues. V was trimmed by 3 bases and J by 6 bases, leaving 12 bases between them. Germline V gene lookup returns CDR1 MRHNA and CDR2 SNTAGT.

This clone was recorded only once. The CDR3 DNA sequence: TGTGCCAGCAGTGGTCAGGGCTACGAGCAGTACGTC. Amino acid sequence: CASSGQGYEQYV. The rearrangement links TRBV2 to TRBJ2-7, with D tentatively TRBD1 (5 bases). There are 12 residues in the CDR3. V lost 4 bases, J lost 3 bases, and 7 bases lay in between. Germline V CDR1 and CDR2: SNHLY, FYNNEI.

The CDR3 region has the DNA TGTGCCAGCAGTGAAAGCGTGGGACCCTACGAGCAGTACGTC. Translated: CASSESVGPYEQYV. This chain links TRBV2 with TRBJ2-7; D possibly uses TRBD1 or TRBD2 (5 bases each). This CDR3 region has 14 residues. V lost 2 bases and J lost 2, with 10 bases in between. Per the germline V gene, CDR1 is SNHLY and CDR2 is FYNNEI.

The table lists this clone with a count of one. CDR3 in amino acids: CASSRQGWNTEAFF. CDR3 coding DNA: TGTGCCAGCAGTAGACAGGGGTGGAACACTGAAGCTTTCTTT. The chain carries TRBV6-6 and TRBJ1-1, with 8 bases matching TRBD1. The V and J ends lost 5 bases and 1 base, in that order; junction bases with no gene match: 3. The germline CDR1 and CDR2 sequences are MNHNY and SVGAGI (reference sequence). This CDR3 has 14 amino acids.

The V gene is TRBV29-1, the J gene TRBJ2-3, with 9 bases identical to TRBD1. Trimming took 4 bases from V and 2 from J; bases not matched to a gene: 7. Germline lookup yields CDR1 SQVTM and CDR2 ANQGSEA. The CDR3 has 15 residues. In nucleotides, the CDR3 is TGCAGCGTTGGGCGGACAGGGGACATCACAGATACGCAGTATTTT. Encoded protein: CSVGRTGDITDTQYF.

V usage is TRBV10-3 and J usage is TRBJ1-1; possible D gene TRBD1, 6 bases. CDR3 length: 14 residues. Trimming stripped 1 base from V and 1 base from J, with 7 bases between. CDR1 ENHRY and CDR2 SYGVKD come from the germline V gene. DNA of the CDR3: TGTGCCATCAGTGAGTGGGGGGCGAACACTGAAGCTTTCTTT. Its translation is CAISEWGANTEAFF.

V and J are TRBV6-5 and TRBJ1-2; D might be TRBD1 (5 bases). Trimming cost V 6 bases and J 2 bases, with 10 bases left between them. Per germline, CDR1 MNHEY and CDR2 SVGAGI. CDR3 size: 13 residues. The CDR3 bases are TGTGCCAGCAGGCGGGGCGGAAACTATGGCTACACCTTC. It specifies CASRRGGNYGYTF.

The chain couples TRBV6-5 to TRBJ2-5; no clear D gene. The closer fit of TRBJ2-7 to the DNA end suggests the J call may be wrong. Germline CDR1 MNHEY, CDR2 SVGAGI. The length of the CDR3 is 14 residues. The CDR3 nucleotides are TGTGCCAGCAGTTACAGGCTAGAGGTTTCCGAGCAGTACTTC. Translation: CASSYRLEVSEQYF.

The chain combines TRBV28 with TRBJ2-7, with D maybe TRBD1 (6 bases). Trimming cost V 5 bases and J 2 bases, with 16 bases left between them. The CDR3 totals 15 residues. Germline V CDR1 and CDR2: MDHEN, SYDVKM. CDR3 sequence reads: CASSPLTGVAYEQYF. Here the CDR3 DNA reads TGTGCCAGCAGTCCACTGACAGGCGTTGCCTACGAGCAGTACTTC.

The chain uses TRBV28 and TRBJ2-3, with 16 nucleotides matching TRBD2. The germline V gene has CDR1 MDHEN and CDR2 SYDVKM. The CDR3 totals 17 residues. V lost 6 bases, J lost 2 bases, and 5 bases stayed unmatched. For the CDR3, the DNA is TGTGCCAGCAGCCCGGGACTAGCGGGAGGGGTCACAGATACGCAGTATTTT. Translation gives CASSPGLAGGVTDTQYF.

The CDR3 nucleotides read TGTGCCAGCAGCTCCAAAGCGGGGGGTATGTACAATGAGCAGTTCTTC. Protein product: CASSSKAGGMYNEQFF. V usage is TRBV7-9 and J usage is TRBJ2-1, with 9 bases identical to TRBD2. V shed 4 bases and J 4 bases; nucleotides not matched to a gene: 8. Germline CDR1 and CDR2: SEHNR and FQNEAQ (reference sequence). The CDR3 length is 16 residues. Together with reference TRBV7-9 and TRBJ2-1, the CDR3 gives the full variable domain: DTGVSQNPRHKITKRGQNVTFRCDPISEHNRLYWYRQTLGQGPEFLTYFQNEAQLEKSRLLSDRFSAERPKGSFSTLEIQRTEQGDSAMYLCASSSKAGGMYNEQFFGPGTRLTVL.

The chain is built from TRBV2 and TRBJ1-5; perhaps TRBD1 as D (5 bases). The CDR3 covers 14 residues. Looked up from germline, CDR1 is SNHLY and CDR2 is FYNNEI. Trimming removed 4 bases at V and 9 bases at J, with 16 bases between. CDR3 nucleotide sequence: TGTGCCAGCAGTGCGGCGACGCGGGGCTTGCCCCAGCATTTT. It encodes CASSAATRGLPQHF.

V usage is TRBV11-2 and J usage is TRBJ2-4, with TRBD2 identical over 9 bases. Trimming took 1 base from V and 10 from J; bases not matched to a gene: 8. Germline loops: CDR1 SGHAT, CDR2 FQNNGV. CDR3 length equals 15 residues. The CDR3 DNA sequence: TGTGCCAGCAGCTTAGTATCAGCGGGAGGAGGTATTCAGTACTTC. Its translation: CASSLVSAGGGIQYF.

The chain carries TRBV4-3 and TRBJ1-2, with a weak D call TRBD1 (5 bases). Trimming removed 3 bases from V and 7 bases from J, with 24 bases in between. This CDR3 comprises 17 residues. Germline V gene lookup returns CDR1 LGHNA and CDR2 YSLEER. CDR3 coding DNA: TGCGCCAGCAGCCACCTGATGGGGCCCTTGGAGTTTGGTGGCTACACCTTC. This translates into CASSHLMGPLEFGGYTF.

CDR3 in DNA: TGTGCCTGGAGTGCCGCCGGGGTAGGCTACACCTTC. It encodes CAWSAAGVGYTF. The chain links TRBV30 to TRBJ1-2; D gene ambiguous. From germline, CDR1 is GTSNPN and CDR2 SVGIG (reference sequence). Deletions cut 1 base from V and 8 bases from J, with 11 bases between. There are 12 residues in the CDR3.

V gene TRBV7-3 combines with J gene TRBJ2-1; the D gene is possibly TRBD1 (5 bases). V was pared by 2 bases and J by 9 bases, with 8 bases between. The CDR3 is 12 residues long. In germline, CDR1 is SGHTA, CDR2 FQGTGA. CDR3 in DNA: TGTGCCAGCAGCTTACAGGGAAGTGAGCAGTTCTTC. It specifies CASSLQGSEQFF.

The chain couples TRBV30 to TRBJ1-2, with 9 nucleotides matching TRBD1. The V gene's germline CDR1 is GTSNPN and CDR2 SVGIG (reference sequence). V shed 0 bases and J 2 bases; nucleotides not matched to a gene: 4. This CDR3 is built from 15 residues. CDR3: CAWSVPGQGNYGYTF. The CDR3 bases are TGTGCCTGGAGTGTCCCGGGACAGGGAAACTATGGCTACACCTTC.

The J gene is TRBJ2-1, the V gene TRBV6-6, with TRBD2 as a possible D gene (6 bases). Germline lookup yields CDR1 MNHNY and CDR2 SVGAGI (reference sequence). The CDR3 is made up of 15 amino acids. Between the trimmed V and J ends, which lost 10 bases and 0 bases, there was a span of 16 bases. The CDR3 spells CAIYDSGSSYNEQFF. The DNA of the CDR3 is TGTGCCATCTACGATAGCGGAAGCTCCTACAATGAGCAGTTCTTC.

This chain links TRBV6-6 with TRBJ2-3; D remains ambiguous. V lost 2 bases and J 2 bases, leaving 11 bases between the germline ends. CDR3 size: 15 residues. Germline assignment: CDR1 MNHNY and CDR2 SVGAGI (reference sequence). The CDR3 region is CASSYGGLYTDTQYF. The CDR3 DNA reads as TGTGCCAGCAGTTACGGCGGCCTATACACAGATACGCAGTATTTT.

This chain links TRBV5-1 with TRBJ2-3; 12 bases fit TRBD2. V was pared by 0 bases and J by 3 bases, with 5 bases of the junction left unmatched. This CDR3 contains 17 residues. Germline assignment: CDR1 SGHRS and CDR2 YFSETQ. CDR3 coding DNA: TGCGCCAGCAGCTTGGGACTAGCGGGAGTTCTGACAGATACGCAGTATTTT. Its translation is CASSLGLAGVLTDTQYF. The variable domain in full, completed from reference TRBV5-1 and TRBJ2-3, reads KAGVTQTPRYLIKTRGQQVTLSCSPISGHRSVSWYQQTPGQGLQFLFEYFSETQRNKGNFPGRFSGRQFSNSRSEMNVSTLELGDSALYLCASSLGLAGVLTDTQYFGPGTRLTVL.

This clone is a singleton in its sample. This rearrangement joins TRBV6-5 to TRBJ1-1; no clear D. Trimming cost V 7 bases and J 0 bases, with 9 bases left between them. Germline V gene data show CDR1 as MNHEY and CDR2 as SVGAGI. The CDR3 totals 13 residues. CDR3 sequence: CASTRSMNTEAFF. The CDR3 DNA follows: TGTGCCAGCACACGGTCCATGAACACTGAAGCTTTCTTT.